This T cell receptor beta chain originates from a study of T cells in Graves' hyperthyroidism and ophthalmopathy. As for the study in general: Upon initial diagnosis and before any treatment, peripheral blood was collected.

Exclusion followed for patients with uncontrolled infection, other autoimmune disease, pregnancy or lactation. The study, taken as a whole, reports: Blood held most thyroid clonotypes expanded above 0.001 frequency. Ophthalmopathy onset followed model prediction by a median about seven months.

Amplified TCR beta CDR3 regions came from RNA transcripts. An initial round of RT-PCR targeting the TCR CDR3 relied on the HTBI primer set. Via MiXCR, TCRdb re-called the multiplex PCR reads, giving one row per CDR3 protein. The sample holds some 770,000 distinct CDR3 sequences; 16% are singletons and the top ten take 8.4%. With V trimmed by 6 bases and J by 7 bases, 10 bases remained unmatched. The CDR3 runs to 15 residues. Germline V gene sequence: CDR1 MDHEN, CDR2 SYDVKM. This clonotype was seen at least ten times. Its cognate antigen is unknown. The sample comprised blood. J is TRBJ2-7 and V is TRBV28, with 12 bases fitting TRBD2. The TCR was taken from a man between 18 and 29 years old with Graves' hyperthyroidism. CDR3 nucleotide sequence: TGTGCCAGCAGCTCCGGGACTAGCGGGTCGAGGGAGCAGTACTTC. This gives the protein CASSSGTSGSREQYF.